The 4 T cell receptor beta chains in this list originate from one sample, sequenced in a study of blood T cell repertoires in COVID-19. Using immunoSEQ multiplex PCR, the repertoire was profiled, and TCRdb retains in-frame clones only, with some absent. The sample gives 150,000 to 200,000 clones, 70% to 90% of which show up once; roughly 7.3% is in the top ten. The sample taken for sequencing was peripheral blood. These receptors all stem from a woman aged 80 or older in a cohort sampled during active or convalescent COVID-19.

The chain couples TRBV12-5 to TRBJ2-1; the D is unclear. CDR1 is LGHNT and CDR2 is FRNRAP in the germline V gene. The CDR3 sequence is 15 residues long. V lost 4 bases, J lost 5 bases, and 15 bases lay in between. CDR3 residues: CASGSQQVQNNEQFF. In DNA, the CDR3 is TGTGCTAGTGGTTCGCAACAAGTCCAGAACAATGAGCAGTTCTTC.

The V call is TRBV11-2, the J call TRBJ2-6; D unclear. Germline V gene lookup returns CDR1 SGHAT and CDR2 FQNNGV. The CDR3 has 17 amino acids. V shed 1 base and J shed 4 bases, with 14 bases lying between them. The CDR3 loop reads CASSLVSGPAGANVLTF. Here the CDR3 DNA reads TGTGCCAGCAGCTTAGTATCAGGTCCGGCGGGGGCCAACGTCCTGACTTTC.

This chain connects TRBV11-2 to TRBJ1-1, with a weak D call TRBD1 (6 bases). V lost 6 bases, J lost 1 base, and 15 bases lay in between. Germline V gene sequence: CDR1 SGHAT, CDR2 FQNNGV. CDR3 size: 15 residues. The CDR3 nucleotides read TGTGCCAGCAGTATGAACAGGGCCAAGAACACTGAAGCTTTCTTT. Encoded protein: CASSMNRAKNTEAFF.

The chain is built from TRBV18 and TRBJ2-3; D perhaps matches TRBD1 (5 bases). The CDR3 length is 14 residues. Per the germline V gene, CDR1 is KGHSH and CDR2 is LQKENI. Between the trimmed V and J ends, which lost 2 bases and 4 bases, there was a span of 10 bases. CDR3 sequence reads: CASSPVQGADTQYF. For the CDR3, the DNA is TGTGCCAGCTCACCAGTCCAGGGCGCAGATACGCAGTATTTT. Using reference TRBV18 and TRBJ2-3 for the parts outside the CDR3, the full variable domain is NAGVMQNPRHLVRRRGQEARLRCSPMKGHSHVYWYRQLPEEGLKFMVYLQKENIIDESGMPKERFSAEFPKEGPSILRIQQVVRGDSAAYFCASSPVQGADTQYFGPGTRLTVL.